The 11 T cell receptor beta chains presented below share a single source sample, sequenced in a study of OX40 agonist ivuxolimab in advanced cancers. This table comes from immunoSEQ multiplex PCR, and its TCRdb copy is limited to in-frame clones, with some not included. The repertoire includes tens of thousands of clones, more than 90% of them detected once, and around 4.8% sits in the top ten. Sequences were derived from CD4+ or CD8+ T cells sorted from blood, sampled in a trial of the OX40 agonist ivuxolimab. All receptors come from an adult with an advanced solid tumor such as melanoma, head and neck, liver or kidney cancer.

The J gene is TRBJ2-7, the V gene TRBV6-5; 10 bases match TRBD2. In germline, CDR1 is MNHEY, CDR2 SVGAGI. The length of the CDR3 is 15 residues. The V segment lost 4 bases and the J segment 2 bases; nucleotides outside the gene matches: 5. The CDR3 is CASSLSAGGTYEQYF. CDR3 coding DNA: TGTGCCAGCAGTTTATCAGCGGGAGGGACCTACGAGCAGTACTTC.

The V call is TRBV7-4, the J call TRBJ2-3; no reliable D call. Germline V gene data show CDR1 as SGHVT and CDR2 as SQSDAQ. The CDR3 sequence is 15 residues long. With 1 base removed from V and 0 bases from J, the gap between germline ends came to 8 bases. The CDR3, as DNA: TGTGCCAGCAGCTTAGTCCCGGACAGCACAGATACGCAGTATTTT. Translation: CASSLVPDSTDTQYF.

The genes are TRBV28 and TRBJ1-2, with TRBD1 matching 7 bases. Germline CDR1 and CDR2: MDHEN and SYDVKM. The CDR3 is made up of 14 amino acids. V lost 2 bases, J lost 4 bases, and 4 bases stayed unmatched. The CDR3 spells CASSLSKGAYGYTF. The CDR3 nucleotides are TGTGCCAGCAGTTTAAGTAAGGGGGCCTATGGCTACACCTTC.

This clone showed up just once. The chain combines TRBV7-8 with TRBJ1-3, with a possible D match to TRBD1 (6 bases). This CDR3 spans 14 amino acids. Looked up from germline, CDR1 is SGHVS and CDR2 is FQNEAQ. The V end was cut by 1 base, the J end by 11 bases, with 15 bases between. The CDR3 sequence is CASSLEGGTRAIYF. CDR3 nucleotides: TGTGCCAGCAGCTTAGAGGGGGGCACGAGGGCCATATATTTT.

This chain connects TRBV10-3 to TRBJ2-7, with a possible D match to TRBD2 (6 bases). Germline V gene lookup returns CDR1 ENHRY and CDR2 SYGVKD. The V and J ends lost 2 bases and 4 bases respectively, with 15 bases between them. CDR3 length equals 15 residues. As DNA, the CDR3 is TGTGCCATCAGTGAGATCTTCGGGACTGGGTACGAGCAGTACTTC. Translation gives CAISEIFGTGYEQYF.

The table lists this clone with a count of one. The CDR3, as DNA: TGTGCCAGCCGTCAGGGGAGGGGGCAAGAGACCCAGTACTTC. The encoded protein is CASRQGRGQETQYF. The gene calls are TRBV18 and TRBJ2-5, with a weak D call TRBD2 (7 bases). Germline values: CDR1 KGHSH, CDR2 LQKENI. V lost 8 bases and J lost 2, with 15 bases in between. The CDR3 consists of 14 residues.

This chain connects TRBV7-3 to TRBJ2-3; no clear D. The CDR3 spans 15 residues. Germline V gene sequence: CDR1 SGHTA, CDR2 FQGTGA. Trimming removed 2 bases at V and 2 bases at J, with 11 bases between. The CDR3 region has the DNA TGTGCCAGCAGCTTATTAGGCAGCCCCACAGATACGCAGTATTTT. Its protein product is CASSLLGSPTDTQYF.

The genes are TRBV9 and TRBJ2-3, with 10 bases that match TRBD2. The CDR3 has 15 residues. V lost 3 bases, J lost 5 bases, and 6 bases stayed unmatched. Germline V gene data show CDR1 as SGDLS and CDR2 as YYNGEE. CDR3 loop: CASSGAGGPKDTQYF. The CDR3 DNA reads as TGTGCCAGCAGCGGAGCGGGAGGGCCAAAAGATACGCAGTATTTT.

The rearrangement joins TRBV21-1 to TRBJ2-3; TRBD2, the D gene given by the table, was not confirmed from the DNA. TRBV21-1 is designated a pseudogene. This CDR3 is 15 amino acids long. CDR3 sequence (DNA): TGTGCCAGCAGCGGGATAGCGGGAGGGGGGGATACGCAGTATTTT. It yields the protein CASSGIAGGGDTQYF.

This chain joins TRBV25-1 and TRBJ1-2; D uncertain. This CDR3 has 14 amino acids. Germline V gene data show CDR1 as MGHDK and CDR2 as SYGVNS. Between the trimmed V and J ends, which lost 6 bases and 0 bases, there was a span of 11 bases. CDR3 protein: CASRAGRTNYGYTF. The CDR3 region has the DNA TGTGCCAGCAGGGCAGGACGAACTAACTATGGCTACACCTTC.

Regarding this clone: This sample includes further DNA sequences coding for the same CDR3. The gene calls are TRBV5-4 and TRBJ2-7; 13 bases are a match to TRBD2. Germline CDR1 is SGHNT and CDR2 is YYREEE (reference sequence). The trim removed 4 bases at V and 6 bases at J, leaving 7 bases unmatched. This CDR3 comprises 15 residues. In DNA, the CDR3 is TGTGCCAGCAGCAGCCGACTAGCGGGAGGATCCGAGCAGTACTTC. Encoded protein: CASSSRLAGGSEQYF.